A single sample is the source of the 4 T cell receptor beta chains below, sequenced in a study of blood T cell repertoires in COVID-19. The repertoire was sequenced with immunoSEQ multiplex PCR; TCRdb's copy has only in-frame clones and lacks some. There are about 230,000 clones in the sample; 80% to 90% occur only once, and over 3% lies in the top ten. The sample consisted of PBMCs or T cells enriched from blood (not recorded which). These receptors were taken from a woman aged 45-65 years in a cohort exposed to, infected with or recovered from COVID-19 (not recorded which).

The J gene is TRBJ1-5, the V gene TRBV19; 11 nucleotides agree with TRBD1. The CDR3 extends over 18 amino acids. Germline CDR1 is LNHDA and CDR2 is SQIVND (reference sequence). The trim removed 1 base at V and 4 bases at J, leaving 9 bases unmatched. The CDR3 DNA reads TGTGCCAGTAGTATAGTCGGACAGGGGGCGGGTAAAAATCAGCCCCAGCATTTT. Protein: CASSIVGQGAGKNQPQHF.

The chain employs TRBV7-3 and TRBJ2-1; 10 positions agree with TRBD2. The germline CDR1 and CDR2 sequences are SGHTA and FQGTGA. Trimming at V came to 5 bases and at J to 2 bases, leaving 3 bases not matched to a gene. This CDR3 is 15 amino acids long. CDR3 in DNA: TGTGCCAGCAGCACAGCGGGGGGGACCTACAATGAGCAGTTCTTC. Protein sequence: CASSTAGGTYNEQFF.

The chain is built from TRBV9 and TRBJ2-2; 10 bases fit TRBD1. Germline CDR1 reads SGDLS; CDR2 reads YYNGEE. The CDR3 has 15 amino acids. V lost 0 bases, J lost 5 bases, and 1 base stayed unmatched. CDR3 protein: CASSVGQGATGELFF. In DNA form, the CDR3 reads TGTGCCAGCAGCGTAGGACAGGGGGCGACCGGGGAGCTGTTTTTT.

The V gene is TRBV2, the J gene TRBJ2-1, with 11 bases matching TRBD2. The CDR3 has 14 amino acids. Germline V gene lookup returns CDR1 SNHLY and CDR2 FYNNEI. V lost 5 bases to trimming and J lost 6 bases; unmatched junction nucleotides: 3. This chain's CDR3 is CASSPGLAVNEQFF. In DNA, the CDR3 is TGTGCCAGCAGTCCGGGACTAGCGGTCAATGAGCAGTTCTTC.